A selection of T cell receptor beta chains follows, all from one sample in a study of CD8 T cells in ankylosing spondylitis. TCRdb fed the 5' RACE reads into MiXCR, producing one record per CDR3 protein. The sample holds about 210,000 distinct CDR3 sequences; 5.5% to 7.5% are singletons and the top ten take 14%. Source material: blood, either unsorted or a sorted T cell fraction (not recorded which). These receptors all come from a male donor with ankylosing spondylitis. The CDR3 runs from the conserved cysteine through the conserved F or W. A D gene is named only where the DNA matches it firmly. Size is omitted from some rows. Given values are once, few, many or a class for expanded clones.

clone size: .
J gene: TRBJ2-7
V gene: TRBV12-3/TRBV12-4
D gene: .
CDR3 DNA: TGTGACAGCAGTTTCAGGGACTCCTACGAGCAGTACTTC
CDR3 protein: CDSSFRDSYEQYF

clone size: .
J gene: TRBJ2-5
V gene: TRBV11-2
D gene: .
CDR3 DNA: TGTGCCAGCAGCTTCTCAGGGAAGGAGACCCAGTACTTC
CDR3 protein: CASSFSGKETQYF

clone size: many
J gene: TRBJ2-1
V gene: TRBV11-2
D gene: TRBD2
CDR3 DNA: TGTGCCAGCAGCTCTAGGAGAGCGGGGGCCGAGCAGTTCTTC
CDR3 protein: CASSSRRAGAEQFF

clone size: many
J gene: TRBJ2-1
V gene: TRBV5-4
D gene: TRBD1
CDR3 DNA: TGTGCCAGCAGCTTGGCACAGGGGGTTTGGGAGCAGTTCTTC
CDR3 protein: CASSLAQGVWEQFF

clone size: .
J gene: TRBJ2-2
V gene: TRBV12-3/TRBV12-4
D gene: TRBD2
CDR3 DNA: TGTGCCAGCAGTTTAGGTTGGACTAGCGGGAGTGGCGGGGAGCTGTTTTTT
CDR3 protein: CASSLGWTSGSGGELFF

clone size: many
J gene: TRBJ1-5
V gene: TRBV6-5
D gene: .
CDR3 DNA: TGTGCCAGCAGTTACTCGCGACCGGCTTATAGCAATCAGCCCCAGCATTTT
CDR3 protein: CASSYSRPAYSNQPQHF

clone size: .
J gene: TRBJ2-5
V gene: TRBV6-5
D gene: .
CDR3 DNA: TGTGCCAGCAGCTACCGGGGGCCGGGGAAGACCCAGTACTTC
CDR3 protein: CASSYRGPGKTQYF

clone size: many
J gene: TRBJ1-1
V gene: TRBV6-5
D gene: .
CDR3 DNA: TGTGCCAGCAGTTCTGGGGGGCTGAGCACTGAAGCTTTCTTT
CDR3 protein: CASSSGGLSTEAFF

clone size: .
J gene: TRBJ2-5
V gene: TRBV27
D gene: .
CDR3 DNA: TGTGCCAGCAAAAACACCGGGGCGGGAAGGGAGACCCAGTACTTC
CDR3 protein: CASKNTGAGRETQYF

clone size: many
J gene: TRBJ2-7
V gene: TRBV4-1
D gene: .
CDR3 DNA: TGCGCCAGCAGCCAACCTGCTGAGGGCGAGCAGTACTTC
CDR3 protein: CASSQPAEGEQYF

clone size: .
J gene: TRBJ2-7
V gene: TRBV4-2
D gene: .
CDR3 DNA: TGTGCCAGCAGCCAAGATCGGGACTCTGCCTACGAGCAGTACTTC
CDR3 protein: CASSQDRDSAYEQYF

clone size: many
J gene: TRBJ2-7
V gene: TRBV29-1
D gene: .
CDR3 DNA: TGCAGCGGGGCCGTGGGGGGTCCCTACGAGCAGTACTTC
CDR3 protein: CSGAVGGPYEQYF

clone size: .
J gene: TRBJ1-4
V gene: TRBV7-2
D gene: .
CDR3 DNA: TGTGCCAGCAGCGGCTACCCCGGCTATGAAAAACTGTTTTTT
CDR3 protein: CASSGYPGYEKLFF

clone size: many
J gene: TRBJ2-7
V gene: TRBV5-6
D gene: .
CDR3 DNA: TGTGCCAGCAGCCGGGGGTCCTACGAGCAGTACTTC
CDR3 protein: CASSRGSYEQYF

clone size: many
J gene: TRBJ1-1
V gene: TRBV12-3/TRBV12-4
D gene: .
CDR3 DNA: TGTGCCAGCAGGGGGGGGATGAACACTGAAGCTTTCTTT
CDR3 protein: CASRGGMNTEAFF

clone size: many
J gene: TRBJ1-1
V gene: TRBV4-2
D gene: TRBD1
CDR3 DNA: TGTGCCAGCAGCCCGGGACAGAGAAACACTGAAGCTTTCTTT
CDR3 protein: CASSPGQRNTEAFF

clone size: .
J gene: TRBJ2-1
V gene: TRBV24-1
D gene: .
CDR3 DNA: TGTGCCACCAGTGTAGGGGGAGAAAACAATGAGCAGTTCTTC
CDR3 protein: CATSVGGENNEQFF

clone size: few
J gene: TRBJ2-4
V gene: TRBV20-1
D gene: TRBD1
CDR3 DNA: TGCAGTGCTAGCGACAGGGGGTACGCTGTACAGGCCAAAAACATTCAGTACTTC
CDR3 protein: CSASDRGYAVQAKNIQYF

clone size: few
J gene: TRBJ2-5
V gene: TRBV7-6
D gene: TRBD2
CDR3 DNA: TGTGCCAGCAGCGGACTAGCGGGGTACCAAGAGACCCAGTACTTC
CDR3 protein: CASSGLAGYQETQYF

clone size: .
J gene: TRBJ2-5
V gene: TRBV4-1
D gene: .
CDR3 DNA: TGCGCCAGCAGCCAAGCGTTCCGGGCCTTCCAAGAGACCCAGTACTTC
CDR3 protein: CASSQAFRAFQETQYF

clone size: few
J gene: TRBJ2-7
V gene: TRBV29-1
D gene: .
CDR3 DNA: TGCAGCGTCCTCACAAACGACCCCCCCTACGAGCAGTACTTC
CDR3 protein: CSVLTNDPPYEQYF

clone size: many
J gene: TRBJ2-7
V gene: TRBV7-9
D gene: .
CDR3 DNA: TGTGCCAGCAGCTGGTCGACAGTTGATCCCTCCTACGAGCAGTACTTC
CDR3 protein: CASSWSTVDPSYEQYF

clone size: many
J gene: TRBJ2-7
V gene: TRBV5-6
D gene: TRBD2
CDR3 DNA: TGTGCCAGCAGCTTGGTAGGGCTAGCGGGGACCTACGAGCAGTACTTC
CDR3 protein: CASSLVGLAGTYEQYF

clone size: many
J gene: TRBJ1-2
V gene: TRBV7-8
D gene: .
CDR3 DNA: TGTGCCAGCAGCCCACGTCTCGGATTCTATGGCTACACCTTC
CDR3 protein: CASSPRLGFYGYTF

clone size: many
J gene: TRBJ1-6
V gene: TRBV11-2
D gene: TRBD1
CDR3 DNA: TGTGCCAGCAGCTCACCGGGACAGGGGGCTTCACCCCTCCACTTT
CDR3 protein: CASSSPGQGASPLHF

clone size: .
J gene: TRBJ2-6
V gene: TRBV30
D gene: .
CDR3 DNA: TGTGCCTGGAGGGGACCTCCTGGGGCCAACGTCCTGACTTTC
CDR3 protein: CAWRGPPGANVLTF

clone size: few
J gene: TRBJ1-1
V gene: TRBV5-4
D gene: .
CDR3 DNA: TGTGCCAGCAGCTTGGTAGAGGATGGGACTGAAGCTTTCTTT
CDR3 protein: CASSLVEDGTEAFF

clone size: many
J gene: TRBJ2-1
V gene: TRBV7-9
D gene: .
CDR3 DNA: TGTGCCAGCAGCTTAGTCGCTGTATACAATGAGCAGTTCTTC
CDR3 protein: CASSLVAVYNEQFF

clone size: many
J gene: TRBJ2-7
V gene: TRBV5-6
D gene: .
CDR3 DNA: TGTGCCAGCAGCGGACTGACCATTCAGCACTTC
CDR3 protein: CASSGLTIQHF

clone size: many
J gene: TRBJ1-2
V gene: TRBV20-1
D gene: TRBD1
CDR3 DNA: TGCAGTGCTAGAGATAACTCCGCCGGGACAGGCTATGGCTACACCTTC
CDR3 protein: CSARDNSAGTGYGYTF

clone size: few
J gene: TRBJ2-3
V gene: TRBV10-3
D gene: .
CDR3 DNA: TGTGCCATCGGGGCTGTGCGAGGGAACACAGATACGCAGTATTTT
CDR3 protein: CAIGAVRGNTDTQYF

clone size: few
J gene: TRBJ2-7
V gene: TRBV11-2
D gene: .
CDR3 DNA: TGTGCCAGCAGCCCCCTCCGGGGGGAGCAGTACTTC
CDR3 protein: CASSPLRGEQYF

clone size: few
J gene: TRBJ1-4
V gene: TRBV7-4
D gene: TRBD1
CDR3 DNA: TGTGCCAGCAGCTTAGACACAGGGGCATCAGATGAAAAACTGTTTTTT
CDR3 protein: CASSLDTGASDEKLFF

clone size: many
J gene: TRBJ2-1
V gene: TRBV4-3
D gene: .
CDR3 DNA: TGCGCCAGCAGCAACGACCCCAGCGGGCTCGACAATGAGCAGTTCTTC
CDR3 protein: CASSNDPSGLDNEQFF

clone size: .
J gene: TRBJ2-5
V gene: TRBV6-1
D gene: .
CDR3 DNA: TGTGCCAGCAGCGGCGGGACCCTAGGACGGGAGACCCAGTACTTC
CDR3 protein: CASSGGTLGRETQYF

clone size: few
J gene: TRBJ1-2
V gene: TRBV10-3
D gene: .
CDR3 DNA: TGTGCCATCAGTGAGTTTGTGGTCCGGGACCCACAGCAGGACTATGGCTACACCTTC
CDR3 protein: CAISEFVVRDPQQDYGYTF

clone size: many
J gene: TRBJ2-7
V gene: TRBV10-2
D gene: TRBD1
CDR3 DNA: TGCGCCAGCGAAGGACAGGGCCGAAGGGGCGAGCAGTACTTC
CDR3 protein: CASEGQGRRGEQYF

clone size: many
J gene: TRBJ1-1
V gene: TRBV6-1
D gene: .
CDR3 DNA: TGTGCCACCAGATTTCCCAGCGAGGGAACGAACACTGAAGCTTTCTTT
CDR3 protein: CATRFPSEGTNTEAFF

clone size: many
J gene: TRBJ1-6
V gene: TRBV4-3
D gene: .
CDR3 DNA: TGCGCCAGCAGCCAAGATGGAAGCTCCTATAATTCACCCCTCCACTTT
CDR3 protein: CASSQDGSSYNSPLHF

clone size: few
J gene: TRBJ2-3
V gene: TRBV7-9
D gene: .
CDR3 DNA: TGTGCCAGCAGCTTAGGGCAGGGAAGGGCAGATACGCAGTATTTT
CDR3 protein: CASSLGQGRADTQYF

clone size: many
J gene: TRBJ2-1
V gene: TRBV12-3/TRBV12-4
D gene: .
CDR3 DNA: TGTGCCAGCAGTTTTGGTGAGGGGCAGGGACCGGGGCATGAGCAGTTCTTC
CDR3 protein: CASSFGEGQGPGHEQFF

clone size: few
J gene: TRBJ2-2
V gene: TRBV7-6
D gene: TRBD1
CDR3 DNA: TGTGCCAGCAGCCATAGGGGGCCCGGGGAGCTGTTTTTT
CDR3 protein: CASSHRGPGELFF